The next 28 T cell receptor beta chains were all read from a single sample in a study of T cells in tuberculosis. Method: immunoSEQ multiplex PCR; TCRdb's copy keeps in-frame clones and lacks some. Here the sample spans some 90,000 clones, under 95% being singletons. Sorting used thawed, overnight-rested PBMC stained with anti-CD3, a viability dye and GMM-loaded CD1B tetramer. CD1B tetramers were loaded with Rhodococcus equi-derived C32 glucose monomycolate. Sequencing input: CD1b-GMM tetramer-negative cells sorted from PBMCs. The receptors were sampled from an adult woman with latent tuberculosis.

The chain's CDR3 is CASSPMDRGNTIYF. CDR3 DNA sequence: TGTGCCAGCAGCCCGATGGACAGGGGTAACACCATATATTTT. The gene calls are TRBV5-4 and TRBJ1-3; 9 bases align to TRBD1. The CDR3 loop spans 14 amino acids. V dropped 4 bases and J dropped 7; count of bases not matched to a gene: 6. Germline CDR1 is SGHNT and CDR2 is YYREEE (reference sequence).

The chain links TRBV7-9 to TRBJ1-3; D is undetermined. Trimming pared 2 bases from V and 0 bases from J, leaving 8 bases between. The CDR3 totals 15 residues. Looked up from germline, CDR1 is SEHNR and CDR2 is FQNEAQ (reference sequence). The CDR3 region is CASSLNPGSGNTIYF. CDR3 in DNA: TGTGCCAGCAGCTTAAATCCAGGCTCTGGAAACACCATATATTTT.

This chain connects TRBV30 to TRBJ1-1; D is uncertain. The CDR3 has 16 residues. V lost 4 bases and J 0 bases, leaving 18 bases between the germline ends. Germline V gene lookup returns CDR1 GTSNPN and CDR2 SVGIG (reference sequence). The CDR3 loop reads CAWTPSPGTMNTEAFF. DNA of the CDR3: TGTGCCTGGACCCCGAGCCCAGGAACAATGAACACTGAAGCTTTCTTT.

The chain is built from TRBV7-6 and TRBJ1-5; D not resolved. The V gene's germline CDR1 is SGHVS and CDR2 FNYEAQ. The ends were cut back, 2 bases at V and 5 bases at J, with 7 bases in the middle. The CDR3 spans 13 residues. CDR3 residues: CASSLRGDQPQHF. The CDR3 DNA reads as TGTGCCAGCAGCTTACGGGGTGATCAGCCCCAGCATTTT.

The chain is built from TRBV27 and TRBJ1-2; no reliable D call. CDR3 length: 13 residues. The V end was cut by 6 bases, the J end by 2 bases, with 10 bases between. CDR1 is MNHEY, CDR2 SMNVEV, per germline (reference sequence). CDR3 sequence reads: CASSWTMNYGYTF. The CDR3 DNA reads TGTGCCAGCAGCTGGACTATGAACTATGGCTACACCTTC.

V gene TRBV2 combines with J gene TRBJ2-2, with unresolved D. CDR3 length equals 15 residues. Trimming shortened V by 0 bases and J by 5 bases, and 10 bases separated the two germline ends. Germline V lookup: CDR1 SNHLY, CDR2 FYNNEI. Written as DNA, the CDR3 is TGTGCCAGCAGTGAAGCCGGGTTCCTGACCGGGGAGCTGTTTTTT. It yields the protein CASSEAGFLTGELFF. The complete variable domain, with remaining parts taken from reference TRBV2 and TRBJ2-2, reads EPEVTQTPSHQVTQMGQEVILRCVPISNHLYFYWYRQILGQKVEFLVSFYNNEISEKSEIFDDQFSVERPDGSNFTLKIRSTKLEDSAMYFCASSEAGFLTGELFFGEGSRLTVL.

The chain carries TRBV25-1 and TRBJ1-2; D gene uncertain. The CDR3 sequence is 14 residues long. The germline V and J ends were trimmed by 1 base and 2 bases, with 8 bases remaining between them. Germline assignment: CDR1 MGHDK and CDR2 SYGVNS. The CDR3 region is CASSESFANYGYTF. For the CDR3, the DNA is TGTGCCAGCAGTGAATCATTTGCGAACTATGGCTACACCTTC.

The V call is TRBV11-3, the J call TRBJ1-6; the D is unclear. Per germline, CDR1 SGHNT and CDR2 YENEEA. The CDR3 covers 14 residues. The V end was cut by 5 bases, the J end by 0 bases, with 5 bases between. The CDR3 loop reads CASSMSSYNSPLHF. The CDR3 DNA reads as TGTGCCAGCAGCATGAGCTCCTATAATTCACCCCTCCACTTT.

This chain links TRBV4-2 with TRBJ1-6; no firm D call. There are 15 residues in the CDR3. The V and J ends lost 1 base and 8 bases respectively, with 12 bases between them. Germline V lookup: CDR1 LGHNA, CDR2 YNFKEQ. CDR3 DNA sequence: TGTGCCAGCAGCCAAGGGTGGGAGACCCATTCACCCCTCCACTTT. Translation: CASSQGWETHSPLHF.

The V call is TRBV7-2, the J call TRBJ1-5; D call uncertain. The CDR3 is 14 amino acids. Trimming took off 5 bases at V and 7 bases at J, with 15 bases between the two ends. Germline assignment: CDR1 SGHTA and CDR2 FQGNSA. The CDR3 bases are TGTGCCAGCAGCCTCCCGGTGGGAGGGCAGCCCCAGCATTTT. Its translation is CASSLPVGGQPQHF.

CDR3 nucleotide sequence: TGTGCCAGCAGTTCCACAGGGGTCGACACCGGGGAGCTGTTTTTT. It codes for CASSSTGVDTGELFF. The chain uses TRBV5-5 and TRBJ2-2; 7 bases map to TRBD1. Germline lookup yields CDR1 SGHKS and CDR2 YYEKEE (reference sequence). The CDR3 sequence is 15 residues long. With V trimmed by 5 bases and J by 3 bases, 7 bases remained unmatched.

This rearrangement joins TRBV19 to TRBJ1-2; D is unclear. Trimming shortened V by 2 bases and J by 7 bases, and 8 bases separated the two germline ends. The germline CDR1 and CDR2 sequences are LNHDA and SQIVND (reference sequence). This CDR3 contains 12 residues. The chain's CDR3 is CASSIQRSGYTF. In DNA form, the CDR3 reads TGTGCCAGTAGTATACAGAGGAGTGGCTACACCTTC.

The chain recombines TRBV5-1 with TRBJ1-3; D may be TRBD1 (5 bases). The CDR3 runs 15 residues. Germline V lookup: CDR1 SGHRS, CDR2 YFSETQ. V lost 1 base, J lost 4 bases, and 12 bases lay in between. In DNA form, the CDR3 reads TGCGCCAGCAGCTTGTCAGGGCAGGGCGGAAACACCATATATTTT. Protein sequence: CASSLSGQGGNTIYF.

This clone appeared once. The chain has TRBV11-2 and TRBJ2-1; TRBD1 might be the D (6 bases). CDR3 size: 15 residues. Germline loops: CDR1 SGHAT, CDR2 FQNNGV. V lost 2 bases and J 7 bases, leaving 15 bases between the germline ends. CDR3 sequence reads: CASSLTQGPRNEQFF. CDR3 DNA: TGTGCCAGCAGCTTAACGCAGGGGCCAAGGAATGAGCAGTTCTTC. Based on the CDR3 plus reference TRBV11-2 and TRBJ2-1, the full variable domain is EAGVAQSPRYKIIEKRQSVAFWCNPISGHATLYWYQQILGQGPKLLIQFQNNGVVDDSQLPKDRFSAERLKGVDSTLKIQPAKLEDSAVYLCASSLTQGPRNEQFFGPGTRLTVL.

This clone appeared a few times. This chain uses TRBV13 with TRBJ1-1; no clear D. The ends were cut back, 3 bases at V and 8 bases at J, with 16 bases in the middle. This CDR3 has 14 residues. Germline V gene sequence: CDR1 PRHDT, CDR2 FYEKMQ (reference sequence). The CDR3, as DNA: TGTGCCAGCAGCTTTGTGGTAGCTACTGCGGAAGCTTTCTTT. Translation gives CASSFVVATAEAFF.

This clone was counted only a few times. This chain links TRBV28 with TRBJ1-4; 8 nucleotides line up with TRBD1. The CDR3 is made up of 15 amino acids. Germline CDR1 reads MDHEN; CDR2 reads SYDVKM. J gave up 3 bases and V 3 bases, and 3 bases lay outside the gene matches. The CDR3 region is CASSFGTGPNEKLFF. The CDR3 DNA is TGTGCCAGCAGTTTCGGGACAGGCCCTAATGAAAAACTGTTTTTT.

The CDR3, as DNA: TGTGCCAGCAGCTTAGAGGCGAGGGGAGGGCAGTTCTTC. Amino acids: CASSLEARGGQFF. The chain uses TRBV7-8 and TRBJ2-1, with a weak D call TRBD2 (6 bases). V was shortened by 1 base and J by 12 bases, with 13 bases between the two germline ends. CDR1 is SGHVS, CDR2 FQNEAQ, per germline. There are 13 residues in the CDR3.

V gene TRBV5-8 combines with J gene TRBJ2-1; tentatively, D is TRBD1 (6 bases). The V end lost 5 bases, the J end lost 0 bases, and 12 bases lay between the germline ends. In germline, CDR1 is SGHTS, CDR2 YDEGEE. This CDR3 contains 15 residues. The CDR3 here is CASSYDRSSYNEQFF. CDR3 nucleotide sequence: TGTGCCAGCAGTTACGACAGGAGCTCCTACAATGAGCAGTTCTTC. Variable domain in full (rest from reference TRBV5-8 and TRBJ2-1): EAGVTQSPTHLIKTRGQQATLRCSPISGHTSVYWYQQALGLGLQFLLWYDEGEERNRGNFPPRFSGRQFPNYSSELNVNALELEDSALYLCASSYDRSSYNEQFFGPGTRLTVL.

This sequence joins TRBV6-6 and TRBJ1-2, with D perhaps TRBD1 (5 bases). This CDR3 has 13 amino acids. The V end lost 6 bases, the J end lost 1 base, and 9 bases lay between the germline ends. Per the germline V gene, CDR1 is MNHNY and CDR2 is SVGAGI (reference sequence). CDR3 region: CASRLTVNYGYTF. CDR3 DNA: TGTGCCAGCAGACTGACAGTTAACTATGGCTACACCTTC.

The chain is built from TRBV27 and TRBJ1-1; weak D call: TRBD1 (6 bases). V lost 3 bases and J lost 0, with 14 bases in between. From germline, CDR1 is MNHEY and CDR2 SMNVEV (reference sequence). There are 16 residues in the CDR3. The DNA of the CDR3 is TGTGCCAGCAGTTTGGACAGTGGAACTATGAACACTGAAGCTTTCTTT. This codes for CASSLDSGTMNTEAFF.

The chain joins TRBV30 to TRBJ1-5, with D perhaps TRBD1 (6 bases). Germline values: CDR1 GTSNPN, CDR2 SVGIG (reference sequence). The ends were cut back, 1 base at V and 0 bases at J, with 7 bases in the middle. This CDR3 spans 14 amino acids. DNA for the CDR3: TGTGCCTGGAGTGGGACAGTTAGCAATCAGCCCCAGCATTTT. Its translation is CAWSGTVSNQPQHF.

The chain carries TRBV5-1 and TRBJ2-5; no clear D. CDR1 is SGHRS, CDR2 YFSETQ, per germline. The germline V and J ends were trimmed by 0 bases and 4 bases, with 10 bases remaining between them. The CDR3 is 14 amino acids. In nucleotides, the CDR3 is TGCGCCAGCAGCTTGGGTCGGTCAGGAGAGACCCAGTACTTC. Its protein is CASSLGRSGETQYF.

For the CDR3, the DNA is TGCGCCAGCAGCCCGGTACCCGGACTATCCCCCCCTTACAATGAGCAGTTCTTC. Its translation is CASSPVPGLSPPYNEQFF. This chain joins TRBV5-1 and TRBJ2-1, with D possibly being TRBD2 (6 bases). This CDR3 comprises 18 residues. Germline assignment: CDR1 SGHRS and CDR2 YFSETQ. The V gene lost 4 bases and the J gene lost 4 bases, with 24 bases spanning the gap.

This chain uses TRBV29-1 with TRBJ1-5; possibly TRBD1 for D (6 bases). This CDR3 is built from 14 residues. Trimming took 4 bases from V and 0 from J, leaving 10 bases between them. Germline V lookup: CDR1 SQVTM, CDR2 ANQGSEA. The CDR3 loop is CSVGTDYSNQPQHF. In nucleotides, the CDR3 is TGCAGCGTTGGGACAGACTATAGCAATCAGCCCCAGCATTTT.

This sequence joins TRBV19 and TRBJ2-6, with D possibly matching TRBD1 (5 bases). Germline V gene data show CDR1 as LNHDA and CDR2 as SQIVND (reference sequence). The CDR3 totals 17 residues. The V and J ends lost 5 bases and 2 bases respectively, with 16 bases between them. The CDR3 DNA reads TGTGCCAGTAGTCCCACCCGAGGCAGGGCTGGGGCCAACGTCCTGACTTTC. Its protein product is CASSPTRGRAGANVLTF. Filled out from reference TRBV19 and TRBJ2-6, the complete variable domain reads DGGITQSPKYLFRKEGQNVTLSCEQNLNHDAMYWYRQDPGQGLRLIYYSQIVNDFQKGDIAEGYSVSREKKESFPLTVTSAQKNPTAFYLCASSPTRGRAGANVLTFGAGSRLTVL.

A single count supports this clone. The CDR3 spells CASSKALGGSGSRNEKLFF. Written as DNA, the CDR3 is TGTGCCAGCAGCAAAGCGCTGGGGGGGAGTGGGAGCAGAAATGAAAAACTGTTTTTT. The V and J genes are TRBV21-1 and TRBJ1-4. TRBV21-1 is tagged as a pseudogene. CDR3 length equals 19 residues.

The chain has TRBV6-1 and TRBJ1-5; maybe TRBD1 (6 bases). Looked up from germline, CDR1 is MNHNS and CDR2 is SASEGT. V lost 9 bases and J lost 1, with 16 bases in between. CDR3 length: 15 amino acids. CDR3 bases: TGTGCCAGGAACTCAGGGGAAGTAAGCAATCAGCCCCAGCATTTT. Amino acids: CARNSGEVSNQPQHF.

The gene calls are TRBV5-1 and TRBJ2-5, with 10 bases lining up with TRBD2. The J call may not be correct, given that the DNA end is closer to TRBJ2-7. The germline V gene has CDR1 SGHRS and CDR2 YFSETQ. This CDR3 contains 17 residues. CDR3 sequence reads: CASSLAPGLARAYEQYF. In DNA, the CDR3 is TGCGCCAGCAGCTTGGCCCCGGGACTAGCGAGGGCCTACGAGCAGTACTTC.